The table lists the clone carrying this TCR beta chain with a count of one. The antigen is unknown. Among the donors, all were Caucasian adults who lived in Nashville, Tennessee. A CD45RA+ naive subset and a CD45RA-negative memory subset were split from CD4+ cells. This sample stems from a study of shared clonotypes between healthy human individuals. Findings and caveats of the study: Rarefaction demonstrated incomplete sorted-subset sequencing despite large depth.

Replicate PCRs for sorted subsets used 200 to 250 ng DNA; this equaled 30,000 to 35,000 T cell genomes. The method was immunoSEQ multiplex PCR; TCRdb's version includes in-frame clones alone and lacks a portion of them. This sample has about 1 million clones, with about three quarters found just once. The germline V gene encodes CDR1 MRHNA and CDR2 SNTAGT. Trimming pared 0 bases from V and 1 base from J, leaving 10 bases between. The CDR3 loop spans 15 amino acids. This TCR derives from a man aged 18 to 30 in good health. Material for sequencing was memory CD4+ T cells sorted from blood. Sample subset: CD45RA-negative fraction. The gene calls are TRBV6-4 and TRBJ2-7, with a possible D match to TRBD1 (6 bases). The CDR3 reads CASSDSRGKSYEQYF. CDR3 DNA: TGTGCCAGCAGTGACTCGAGGGGGAAATCCTACGAGCAGTACTTC.